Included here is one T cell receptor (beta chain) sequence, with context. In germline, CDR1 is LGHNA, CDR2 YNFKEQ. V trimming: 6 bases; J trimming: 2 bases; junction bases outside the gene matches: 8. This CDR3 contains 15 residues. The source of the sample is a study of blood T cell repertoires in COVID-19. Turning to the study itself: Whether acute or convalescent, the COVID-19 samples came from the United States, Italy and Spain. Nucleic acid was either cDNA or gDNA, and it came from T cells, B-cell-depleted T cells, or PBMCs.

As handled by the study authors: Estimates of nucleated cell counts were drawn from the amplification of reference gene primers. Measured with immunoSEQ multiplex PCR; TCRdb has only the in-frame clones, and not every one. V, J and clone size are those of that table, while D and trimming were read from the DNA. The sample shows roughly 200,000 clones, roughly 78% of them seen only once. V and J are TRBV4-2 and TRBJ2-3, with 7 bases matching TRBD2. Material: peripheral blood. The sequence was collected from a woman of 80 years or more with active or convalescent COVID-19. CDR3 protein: CASRFGGGDTDTQYF. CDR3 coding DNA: TGTGCCAGCAGGTTCGGTGGGGGGGACACAGATACGCAGTATTTT.